This TCR beta chain was captured in a study of shared clonotypes between healthy human individuals. Study-wide points: Non-shared clonotypes displayed generation probabilities falling below those of clonotypes present in all four donors. Represented genetic and exposure-history diversity was restricted by having few donors.

Naive CD8 populations comprised CD45RO-negative cells positively selected for CCR7, excluding terminally differentiated effector memory CD45RA+ cells. For this clone: Its antigen is unidentified.

CDR1 is ENHRY and CDR2 is SYGVKD in the germline V gene. The CDR3 contains 16 residues. V was clipped by 4 bases and J by 7 bases; unmatched bases: 8. Some clones are missing from TCRdb's copy, which holds only in-frame ones; the method was immunoSEQ multiplex PCR. The sample shows a few million clones, roughly 93% of them seen only once. The sequenced sample was naive CD8+ T cells from PBMCs. The TCR comes from a young man in good health. Some clones in this sample may be carry-over from other donors' samples. This rearrangement joins TRBV10-3 to TRBJ2-2; 11 bases align to TRBD2. The CDR3 sequence: CAISAVLAGVGGELFF. As DNA, the CDR3 is TGTGCCATCAGTGCGGTACTAGCGGGAGTCGGCGGGGAGCTGTTTTTT.